The 15 T cell receptor beta chains below were found in one sample sequenced in a study of cytomegalovirus exposure and HLA in healthy donors. PCR involved 60 Vbeta and 13 Jbeta primers. Only in-frame clones appear in the TCRdb table, and some are missing; sequencing was by immunoSEQ multiplex PCR. The data contain some 220,000 clones, roughly 78% of them singletons. The sample taken for sequencing was PBMCs. The receptors come from a boy between 10 and 17 years old in good health and CMV-seronegative.

The chain couples TRBV4-1 to TRBJ2-1; TRBD2 is a possible D gene (6 bases). Between the trimmed V and J ends, which lost 4 bases and 4 bases, there was a span of 14 bases. CDR3 length: 15 residues. The germline V gene has CDR1 MGHRA and CDR2 YSYEKL. CDR3 in amino acids: CASSRAGLVYNEQFF. In DNA, the CDR3 is TGCGCCAGCAGCCGGGCGGGACTGGTTTACAATGAGCAGTTCTTC.

V is TRBV14 and J is TRBJ1-3; D gene uncertain. The length of the CDR3 is 13 residues. The germline CDR1 and CDR2 sequences are SGHDN and FVKESK. Trimming removed 1 base at V and 3 bases at J, with 4 bases between. CDR3 region: CASSQVVGNTIYF. In DNA form, the CDR3 reads TGTGCCAGCAGCCAAGTAGTTGGAAACACCATATATTTT.

This chain joins TRBV7-3 and TRBJ2-3, with 10 bases lining up with TRBD2. There are 18 residues in the CDR3. The V segment lost 4 bases and the J segment 4 bases; nucleotides outside the gene matches: 14. Germline assignment: CDR1 SGHTA and CDR2 FQGTGA. The CDR3 sequence is CASSSAAGGPRESDTQYF. The CDR3 nucleotides read TGTGCCAGCAGCTCCGCAGCGGGGGGGCCCAGGGAGTCAGATACGCAGTATTTT.

V gene TRBV5-6 combines with J gene TRBJ1-4; D is possibly TRBD1 (5 bases). The CDR3 contains 14 residues. Trimming removed 4 bases from V and 7 bases from J, with 14 bases in between. The germline CDR1 and CDR2 sequences are SGHDT and YYEEEE. In nucleotides, the CDR3 is TGTGCCAGCAGCCCTTGGGGGGGGTCTGAAAAACTGTTTTTT. It translates to CASSPWGGSEKLFF.

This clone was seen only once. The gene calls are TRBV9 and TRBJ1-1; 7 bases match TRBD1. Germline V gene data show CDR1 as SGDLS and CDR2 as YYNGEE. V dropped 4 bases and J dropped 6; count of bases not matched to a gene: 12. The CDR3 totals 15 residues. This chain's CDR3 is CASSPLRQGASEAFF. The CDR3 DNA sequence: TGTGCCAGCAGCCCCTTAAGACAGGGAGCTTCTGAAGCTTTCTTT.

This clone has only a few counts. The chain has TRBV2 and TRBJ1-4, with TRBD1 matching over 7 bases. The germline V gene has CDR1 SNHLY and CDR2 FYNNEI. This CDR3 has 15 residues. V shed 2 bases, J shed 10 bases, and the junction held 10 bases outside the gene matches. CDR3 DNA: TGTGCCAGCAGTGAAATGGGGCAGGGGGTCGGAAAACTGTTTTTT. It codes for CASSEMGQGVGKLFF.

This clone was counted only a few times. The chain recombines TRBV30 with TRBJ1-2; D is possibly TRBD1 (6 bases). V lost 3 bases, J lost 9 bases, and 20 bases lay in between. The CDR3 is made up of 14 amino acids. The germline V gene encodes CDR1 GTSNPN and CDR2 SVGIG (reference sequence). DNA for the CDR3: TGTGCCTGGAGGAGTTGGGGGCCTTCCCACCGCTACACCTTC. This codes for CAWRSWGPSHRYTF.

This chain connects TRBV30 to TRBJ2-7; 7 bases are shared with TRBD2. The germline gives CDR1 GTSNPN, CDR2 SVGIG (reference sequence). The CDR3 totals 12 residues. After removal of 3 bases from V and 7 bases from J, the junction contained 6 bases not matched to a gene. The CDR3 protein is CAWSKGGWEQYF. Here the CDR3 DNA reads TGTGCCTGGAGCAAGGGAGGGTGGGAGCAGTACTTC.

The chain links TRBV5-4 to TRBJ2-5, with a possible D match to TRBD2 (6 bases). CDR3 length: 16 residues. The V end was cut by 3 bases, the J end by 9 bases, with 24 bases between. The germline V gene has CDR1 SGHNT and CDR2 YYREEE (reference sequence). CDR3 nucleotide sequence: TGTGCCAGCAGCTCGGACGCCGGGACCGGGGGTTTTTCCCAGTACTTC. This translates into CASSSDAGTGGFSQYF.

J is TRBJ1-1 and V is TRBV25-1; a possible D gene is TRBD1 (5 bases). Germline loops: CDR1 MGHDK, CDR2 SYGVNS. Trimming left V 0 bases short and J 0 bases short, with 11 bases between. The CDR3 is 16 amino acids. The CDR3 region is CASSEYYGGMNTEAFF. The CDR3 DNA follows: TGTGCCAGCAGTGAATATTACGGGGGGATGAACACTGAAGCTTTCTTT.

The chain combines TRBV11-3 with TRBJ2-5; a possible D gene is TRBD2 (6 bases). The germline gives CDR1 SGHNT, CDR2 YENEEA. Trimming took off 5 bases at V and 4 bases at J, with 23 bases between the two ends. The CDR3 is made up of 17 amino acids. Here the CDR3 reads CASSLGGWEVLGETQYF. CDR3 nucleotide sequence: TGTGCCAGCAGCCTGGGGGGTTGGGAGGTACTAGGAGAGACCCAGTACTTC.

This chain joins TRBV29-1 and TRBJ1-4, with D tentatively TRBD1 (5 bases). CDR3 length: 11 amino acids. Per the germline V gene, CDR1 is SQVTM and CDR2 is ANQGSEA. V shed 2 bases and J shed 11 bases, with 9 bases lying between them. In DNA form, the CDR3 reads TGCAGCGTTGAACGGGGGTTGAAACTGTTTTTT. This sequence encodes CSVERGLKLFF.

The table lists this clone with a few counts. The chain employs TRBV25-1 and TRBJ1-5, with a weak D call TRBD1 (6 bases). Per the germline V gene, CDR1 is MGHDK and CDR2 is SYGVNS. This CDR3 has 14 amino acids. Trimming stripped 3 bases from V and 7 bases from J, with 13 bases between. The CDR3 protein is CASSDTGFGQPQHF. CDR3 coding DNA: TGTGCCAGCAGTGATACAGGGTTTGGACAGCCCCAGCATTTT.

The chain is built from TRBV11-3 and TRBJ1-1; 11 bases are shared with TRBD1. CDR1 SGHNT and CDR2 YENEEA come from the germline V gene. The J segment lost 5 bases and the V segment lost 5 bases, leaving 10 bases of the junction unmatched. The CDR3 extends over 16 amino acids. CDR3 residues: CASSPRGTGGPTEAFF. The DNA of the CDR3 is TGTGCCAGCAGCCCGAGAGGGACAGGGGGGCCGACTGAAGCTTTCTTT.

This CDR3 is CASSFLEGLNFMNTEAFF. In DNA, the CDR3 is TGCGCCAGCAGCTTCTTGGAGGGCTTAAACTTTATGAACACTGAAGCTTTCTTT. The V and J genes are TRBV5-1 and TRBJ1-1; D is ambiguous. V was pared by 2 bases and J by 0 bases, with 20 bases between. Germline loops: CDR1 SGHRS, CDR2 YFSETQ. This CDR3 region has 18 residues. Full variable domain (missing parts from reference TRBV5-1 and TRBJ1-1): KAGVTQTPRYLIKTRGQQVTLSCSPISGHRSVSWYQQTPGQGLQFLFEYFSETQRNKGNFPGRFSGRQFSNSRSEMNVSTLELGDSALYLCASSFLEGLNFMNTEAFFGQGTRLTVV.